This note documents a single T cell receptor beta chain sequence. The sample has other DNA sequences that encode this CDR3 too. Data came from immunoSEQ multiplex PCR; TCRdb stores just in-frame clones and leaves some out. Among some 140,000 clones listed, roughly 94% were seen once. Germline V lookup: CDR1 LNHDA, CDR2 SQIVND (reference sequence). The CDR3 sequence is 15 residues long. Trimming removed 3 bases from V and 2 bases from J; junction bases left unmatched: 4. The sample belongs to a study of control samples from healthy donors and cancer patients. This TCR came from a man between 35 and 55 years old in good health. The genes are TRBV19 and TRBJ1-2; TRBD1 matches 9 bases. What was sequenced was blood. The CDR3 reads CASSMGTGPNYGYTF. CDR3 DNA: TGTGCCAGTAGTATGGGGACAGGGCCAAACTATGGCTACACCTTC.